This T cell receptor (beta chain) was obtained from a study of cytomegalovirus exposure and HLA in healthy donors. Overall study findings and caveats: A cluster of highly shared sequence variants was likely a sequencing artifact. Investigators reported 164 TCR beta chains as tied to cytomegalovirus.

The CDR3 runs 13 residues. Trimming shortened V by 4 bases and J by 3 bases, and 10 bases separated the two germline ends. Per germline, CDR1 MGHRA and CDR2 YSYEKL. A multiplex PCR was run with 60 Vbeta primers and 13 Jbeta primers. Per the original data handling: About 80 million unique TCR beta chains, around 10 million of them shared, were counted by a later analysis. The table came from immunoSEQ multiplex PCR; TCRdb's copy has only in-frame clones and leaves some out. The DNA was the basis for D and trimming; V, J and clone size are from that table. The sample lists about 110,000 clones, less than 80% occurring once. This clone came up a few times. Its antigen is unknown.

The material sequenced was PBMCs. The TCR was taken from a man aged 30 to 39 in good health and CMV-seropositive. The chain links TRBV4-1 to TRBJ2-7; D unresolved. The DNA for the CDR3 is TGCGCCAGCAGCCTACGCGCTGACTACGAGCAGTACTTC. Encoded protein: CASSLRADYEQYF.